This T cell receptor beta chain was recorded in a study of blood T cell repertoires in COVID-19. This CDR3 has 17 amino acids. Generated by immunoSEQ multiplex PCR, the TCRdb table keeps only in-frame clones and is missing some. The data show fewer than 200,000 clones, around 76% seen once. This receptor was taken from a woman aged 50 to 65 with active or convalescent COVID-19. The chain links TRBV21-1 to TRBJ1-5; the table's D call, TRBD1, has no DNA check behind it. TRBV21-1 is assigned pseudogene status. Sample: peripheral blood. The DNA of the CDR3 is TGTGCCAGCAGCAAAGAAAGGGGGTGCGTGTTTGGTCAGCCCCAGCATTTT. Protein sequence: CASSKERGCVFGQPQHF.